The T cell receptor beta chain under discussion was sequenced for a study of blood T cell repertoires in COVID-19. Authors' methods: Reference gene primers were amplified, and this amplification served to estimate nucleated cell counts. Profiled with immunoSEQ multiplex PCR; TCRdb holds only in-frame clones, not every one. Clone size and V and J calls were adopted from that table, with D and trimming inferred from the DNA. The table lists about 440,000 clones, approximately 90% of them singletons. The CDR3 is 16 amino acids. The ends lost 3 bases at V and 3 bases at J; junction bases unmatched: 9. CDR1 SGHRS and CDR2 YFSETQ come from the germline V gene.

This chain connects TRBV5-1 to TRBJ2-5; 9 positions match TRBD2. The TCR was taken from a woman in her twenties or thirties with acute or convalescent COVID-19. What was sequenced was peripheral blood. CDR3: CASSSKAGGPEETQYF. CDR3 nucleotides: TGCGCCAGCAGCTCCAAGGCGGGGGGGCCGGAAGAGACCCAGTACTTC. The variable domain in full, with the rest retrieved from reference TRBV5-1 and TRBJ2-5, is KAGVTQTPRYLIKTRGQQVTLSCSPISGHRSVSWYQQTPGQGLQFLFEYFSETQRNKGNFPGRFSGRQFSNSRSEMNVSTLELGDSALYLCASSSKAGGPEETQYFGPGTRLLVL.